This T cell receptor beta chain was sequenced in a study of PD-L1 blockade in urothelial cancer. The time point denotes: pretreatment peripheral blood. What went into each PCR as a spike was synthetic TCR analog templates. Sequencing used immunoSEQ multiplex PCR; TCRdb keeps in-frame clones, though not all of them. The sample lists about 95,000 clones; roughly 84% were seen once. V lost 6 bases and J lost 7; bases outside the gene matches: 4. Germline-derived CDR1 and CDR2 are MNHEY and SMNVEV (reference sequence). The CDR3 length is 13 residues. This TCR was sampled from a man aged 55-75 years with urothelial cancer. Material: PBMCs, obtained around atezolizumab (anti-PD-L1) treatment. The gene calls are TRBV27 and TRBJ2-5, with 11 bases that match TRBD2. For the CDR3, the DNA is TGTGCCAGCAGGACTAGCGGGGCGGGGACCCAGTACTTC. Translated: CASRTSGAGTQYF.